This T cell receptor beta chain stems from a study of spatial heterogeneity in lung cancer. This clonotype has only a few counts. The V segment lost 4 bases and the J segment 4 bases; nucleotides outside the gene matches: 9. From germline, CDR1 is SGHDT and CDR2 YYEEEE. This CDR3 comprises 15 residues. MiXCR, run by TCRdb on the 5' RACE reads, gives a single entry per CDR3 protein. Of about 39,000 distinct CDR3 sequences in the sample, approximately 6.3% are singletons; the top ten hold more than 9%. As to time point: sample taken at primary tumor resection. Unsorted whole RNA of tumor, nontumor lung or frozen PBMC was sequenced.

The rearrangement links TRBV5-6 to TRBJ1-2; TRBD1 aligns across 8 bases. This TCR derives from a male donor with early-stage non-small cell lung cancer. The sequenced sample was PBMCs, obtained at surgery. The CDR3 bases are TGTGCCAGCAGCCAGGGACAGGTATTATCCTATGGCTACACCTTC. Its protein is CASSQGQVLSYGYTF.